This T cell receptor beta chain was sequenced in a study of memory CD4+ T cells and cytomegalovirus serostatus (dated by TCRdb to the late 2010s). About the study as a whole: A total of some 33 healthy Belgian adults, of whom 9 were CMV seropositive and about 25 were CMV seronegative, were included in the cohort. To replicate a published TCR-based CMV serostatus classifier, the study sequenced CD4+ memory TCRbeta repertoires from a Belgian cohort whose cytomegalovirus serostatus was known. Paper-wide results and their limitations: Only CD4+CD45RO+ memory cells were sequenced, unlike the original study, which covered naive and memory CD4+ and CD8+ populations. Among the roughly 160 previously reported CMV-associated TCRbeta sequences, 65 to 85 showed up in the CD4+ memory repertoires, with each one found in between one and five individuals. CMV serostatus prediction reached a median bootstrapped AUC of about 0.95 with the original framework and 0.91 with a US-trained random forest. The results were interpreted as suggesting that the CMV-associated TCR signature is mostly present in the CD4+ memory repertoire. The original-framework classifier achieved a median bootstrapped AUC of around 0.95 with a 95% CI of 0.76-1.00 on the Belgian cohort.

The Quick-DNA Microprep Kit was used to extract genomic DNA from the sorted cells. TCRbeta DNA was amplified with the immunoSEQ hsTCRbeta kit following the manufacturer's protocol. An Illumina MiSeq instrument was used to sequence the TCRbeta libraries. Under the source paper's analysis protocol: Following removal of out-of-frame sequences, 2.2 million or so distinct TCRbeta sequences were retained, with an average of roughly 70,000 per individual. Each individual was scored using the number of some 150 previously reported CMV-associated TCRbeta sequences that the individual carried and the total number of productive distinct TCRbeta sequences. A beta-binomial model was reimplemented in Python, and scikit-learn random forests with default parameters were trained on US cohort data. Classifier performance on the Belgian cohort was summarized as median AUC with percentile confidence intervals over 10,000 bootstrap iterations. TCRdb took over this immuneACCESS table, retaining in-frame rearrangements with V and J assigned. Such tables are incomplete; in checked studies, under half of the missing clones stem from an unresolved V gene, and the remainder is unexplained. From that table come the V and J calls and clone size; the DNA was used to work out D and trimming. A total of tens of thousands of clones appear in this sample, roughly 80% of them only once. The top ten constitute around 0.61% of the sample.

Taken from the germline V gene (reference sequence), the CDR1 and CDR2 loops are SEHNR and FQNEAQ. From the cysteine up to the phenylalanine, the CDR3 has a length of 13 residues. CDR3 DNA is the only sequence kept; it has 39 bases, read in frame from the first base. Trimming at the junction amounts to 7 bases on V and 1 base on J, and the germline ends lie 10 bases apart. As for this clone: What antigen it recognizes has not been identified. No quality values exist for individual bases; no much larger clone is one base distant.

A FACSAria II was used to sort memory CD4+ T cells, defined as single viable CD3+CD4+CD8-CD45RO+ cells. CMV serostatus was assessed using a Roche Elecsys assay, by which serum IgG against CMV pp150, pp28, p38 and p52 was detected. After the samples were thawed, total CD4+ T cells were enriched through positive selection using CD4 magnetic microbeads. Samples originated from another study that specifically interrogated the CD4+ T cell memory repertoire. Peripheral blood mononuclear cells were isolated and cryopreserved following standard operating procedures; serum was stored at -80 °C. CD3-PerCP (BW264/56), CD4-APC (RPA-T4), CD45RO-PE (UCHT1) and CD8-Pacific Orange (3B5) antibodies were used for staining, and non-viable cells were excluded with Sytox blue.

The sequencing input was memory CD4+ T cells from blood. This receptor was identified in an adult in good health and CMV-seronegative. The sequence is built from TRBV7-9 and TRBJ2-5, with the D assignment possibly TRBD1 or TRBD2, given 5 matching bases for each. The CDR3: CASKGTSQETQYF. The DNA sequence is given as TGTGCCAGCAAAGGGACCAGCCAAGAGACCCAGTACTTC.